This T cell receptor beta chain stems from a study of a mutant IDH1 vaccine in newly diagnosed glioma. As for the study in general: Following radiotherapy alone, or alongside temozolomide cycles, vaccination was started after an interval of 4-6 weeks. Earlier treatment was radiotherapy, temozolomide, or both, with most getting both.

Findings and caveats of the study: Evidence of vaccine-induced immune responses was documented in over 85% of patients. Top-clonotype changes in peripheral T cells seemed unrelated to pseudoprogression.

Described time point: week 5, during vaccination. What each vaccine dose contained was 300 ug of mutant IDH1 20-mer peptide, accompanied by topical imiquimod. In the case of this clone: The antigen remains unidentified. Compared with germline, one end of the junction differs, possibly owing to a read error.

Using immunoSEQ multiplex PCR, the repertoire was profiled, and TCRdb retains in-frame clones only, with some absent. The data show more than 55,000 clones, with roughly 82% seen just once and over 3% held by the top ten. Here the sequenced sample was PBMCs, taken from a glioma patient whose treatment included an IDH1 peptide vaccine. This sequence originates from a woman aged 18-29 years with glioma. Some clones in this sample may be carry-over from other donors' samples.

The DNA for the CDR3 is TGTGCCAGCAGTTACTCCCGACTAGCGGGGGGGAGTGAGGAGTTCTTC. This translates into CASSYSRLAGGSEEFF. The V and J genes are TRBV6-5 and TRBJ2-1; 14 positions agree with TRBD2. This CDR3 has 16 amino acids. Germline CDR1 and CDR2: MNHEY and SVGAGI.